This entry describes one TCR beta chain. These data originate in a study of PD-1 blockade in classical Hodgkin lymphoma. V dropped 2 bases and J dropped 4 bases, with 5 bases sitting between them. This CDR3 is 13 amino acids long. In germline, CDR1 is SGHNT, CDR2 YENEEA. The data were produced by immunoSEQ multiplex PCR, yet TCRdb's version contains in-frame clones alone and is incomplete. Of some 52,000 clones listed, 86% are singletons. Time point denoted: cycle 4 day 1 (C4D1), after less than seven weeks of nivolumab. With no exception, relapse followed autologous stem cell transplantation in all patients, and brentuximab vedotin exposure varied.

The receptor was derived from a human donor with classical Hodgkin lymphoma. J is TRBJ2-2 and V is TRBV11-3; no definite D call. This material consisted of peripheral blood mononuclear cells (PBMCs), taken before the fourth cycle of nivolumab. The chain's CDR3 is CASSLQVTGELFF. The CDR3, as DNA: TGTGCCAGCAGCTTACAGGTCACCGGGGAGCTGTTTTTT.